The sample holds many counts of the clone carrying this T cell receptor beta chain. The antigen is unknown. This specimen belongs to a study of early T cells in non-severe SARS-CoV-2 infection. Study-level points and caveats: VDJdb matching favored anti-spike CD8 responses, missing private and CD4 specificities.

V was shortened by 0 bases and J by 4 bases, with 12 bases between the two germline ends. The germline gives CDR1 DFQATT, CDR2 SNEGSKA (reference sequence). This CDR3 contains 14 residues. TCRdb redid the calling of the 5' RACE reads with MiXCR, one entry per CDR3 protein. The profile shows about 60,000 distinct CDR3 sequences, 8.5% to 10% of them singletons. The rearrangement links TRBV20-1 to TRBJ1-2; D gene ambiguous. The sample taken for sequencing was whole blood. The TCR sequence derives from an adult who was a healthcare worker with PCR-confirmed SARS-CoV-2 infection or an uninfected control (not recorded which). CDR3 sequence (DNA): TGCAGTGCTAGAGATGAGCTGGGGAGCTATGGCTACACCTTC. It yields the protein CSARDELGSYGYTF.